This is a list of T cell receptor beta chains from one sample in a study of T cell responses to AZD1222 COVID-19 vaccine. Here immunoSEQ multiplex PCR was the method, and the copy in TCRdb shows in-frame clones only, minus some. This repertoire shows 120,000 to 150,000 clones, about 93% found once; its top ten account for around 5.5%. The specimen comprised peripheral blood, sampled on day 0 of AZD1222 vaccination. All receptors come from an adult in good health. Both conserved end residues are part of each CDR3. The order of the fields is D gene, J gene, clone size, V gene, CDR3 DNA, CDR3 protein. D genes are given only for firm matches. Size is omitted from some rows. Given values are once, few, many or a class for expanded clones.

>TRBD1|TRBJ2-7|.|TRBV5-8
TGTGCCAGCAGCTTCTCCGGGACAGGGGGCCGTCCGGAGTACTTC
CASSFSGTGGRPEYF
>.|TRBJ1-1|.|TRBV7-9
TGTGCCAGCAGCTCGGGCCTGAACACTGAAGCTTTCTTT
CASSSGLNTEAFF
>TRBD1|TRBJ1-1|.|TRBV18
TGTGCCAGCTCACCACATCAATTAGACAGGGCGGGCACTGAAGCTTTCTTT
CASSPHQLDRAGTEAFF
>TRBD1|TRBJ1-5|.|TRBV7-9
TGTGCCAGCAGCTTATACGCGGGACAGGGGGTTATTCAGCCCCAGCATTTT
CASSLYAGQGVIQPQHF
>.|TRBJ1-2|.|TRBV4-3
TGCGCCAGCAGCCAAGACCCCAGGTACTATGGCTACACCTTC
CASSQDPRYYGYTF
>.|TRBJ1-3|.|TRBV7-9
TGTGCCAGCAGCGCCGCGGGCACTGGAAACACCATATATTTT
CASSAAGTGNTIYF
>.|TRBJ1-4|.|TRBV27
TGTGCCAGCAGTGGCGGAACCGGGGAAAAACTGTTTTTT
CASSGGTGEKLFF
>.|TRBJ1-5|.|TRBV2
TGTGCCAGCGGTCAGCCCCAGCATTTT
CASGQPQHF
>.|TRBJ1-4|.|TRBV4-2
TGTGCCAGCAGCCAAGGCGGACAAGCCCTTATCTTTAATGAAAAACTGTTTTTT
CASSQGGQALIFNEKLFF
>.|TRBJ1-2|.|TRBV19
TGTGCCAGTAGTATCGGAAGGCCGAACTATGGCTACACCTTC
CASSIGRPNYGYTF
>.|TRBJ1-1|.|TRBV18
TGTGCCAGCTCACCTCAGGGGAACACTGAAGCTTTCTTT
CASSPQGNTEAFF
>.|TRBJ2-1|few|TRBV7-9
TGTGCCAGCAGCTTAAGGCGGCAGAGCTCCTACAATGAGCAGTTCTTC
CASSLRRQSSYNEQFF
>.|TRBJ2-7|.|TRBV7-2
TGTGCCAGCAGCCCCACTTCGACCCCCTACGAGCAGTACTTC
CASSPTSTPYEQYF
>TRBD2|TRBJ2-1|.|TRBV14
TGTGCCAGCAGCCCTACTTCTAGCGGTGTTTACAATGAGCAGTTCTTC
CASSPTSSGVYNEQFF
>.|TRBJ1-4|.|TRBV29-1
TGCAGCGTTGAAATTGGGGAAAAACTGTTTTTT
CSVEIGEKLFF
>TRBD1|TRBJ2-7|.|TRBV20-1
TGCAGTGCTAGTCACACCCCCGGGACAGGGCCCTACGAGCAGTACTTC
CSASHTPGTGPYEQYF
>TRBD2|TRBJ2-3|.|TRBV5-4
TGTGCCAGCAGACGTTTCGGGGGGGGGCCAGATACGCAGTATTTT
CASRRFGGGPDTQYF
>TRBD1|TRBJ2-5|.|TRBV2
TGTGCCAGCAGTGAGTTCGGAGATGCTAAAGGGGACAGGGAGGGAGAGACCCAGTACTTC
CASSEFGDAKGDREGETQYF
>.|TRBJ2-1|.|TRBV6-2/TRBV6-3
TGTGCCAGCAGTTTTCGCACGTACAATGAGCAGTTCTTC
CASSFRTYNEQFF
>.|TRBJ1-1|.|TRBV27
TGTGCCAGCAGTTTGGTCGGAGTAGCGAAACAGGACACTGAAGCTTTCTTT
CASSLVGVAKQDTEAFF
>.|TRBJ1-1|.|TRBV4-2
TGTGCCAGCAGCCAAGGAACCTGGAGGGTTTTTAACACTGAAGCTTTCTTT
CASSQGTWRVFNTEAFF
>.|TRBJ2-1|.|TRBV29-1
TGCAGCCCATGGGACACTAGGCCACCGATTTTCGTTGAGCAGTTCTTC
CSPWDTRPPIFVEQFF
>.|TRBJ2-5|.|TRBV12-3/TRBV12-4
TGTGCCAGCAGTTTAGCCAGGGAGACCCAGTACTTC
CASSLARETQYF
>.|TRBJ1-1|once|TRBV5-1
TGCGCCAGCACCCCGGAACCGGCGGACACTGAAGCTTTCTTT
CASTPEPADTEAFF
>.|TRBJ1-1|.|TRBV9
TGTGCCAGCAGCAAGGACACTGAAGCTTTCTTT
CASSKDTEAFF
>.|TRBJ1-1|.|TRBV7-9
TGTGCCAGCAGCTTAGACGTTGGGGAGGACACTGAAGCTTTCTTT
CASSLDVGEDTEAFF
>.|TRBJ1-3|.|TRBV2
TGTGCCAGCGGGCCAACCGCAGGGGTCTCTGGAAACACCATATATTTT
CASGPTAGVSGNTIYF
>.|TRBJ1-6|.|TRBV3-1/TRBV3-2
TGTGCCAGCAGCCCCAGGGCTTTGGCGGATTCACCCCTCCACTTT
CASSPRALADSPLHF
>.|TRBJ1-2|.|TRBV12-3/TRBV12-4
TGTGCCAGCAGTTTAGCTAACGGTGGCTACACCTTC
CASSLANGGYTF
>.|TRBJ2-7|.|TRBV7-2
TGTGCCAGCAGCTTAGCCGCTCCAACCTACGAGCAGTACTTC
CASSLAAPTYEQYF
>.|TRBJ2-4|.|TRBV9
TGTGCCAGCAGCGTAGGCCCCCTAGAGGCCGGAAACATTCAGTACTTC
CASSVGPLEAGNIQYF
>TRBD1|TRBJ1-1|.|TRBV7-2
TGTGCCAGCAGCTTAAGGGTGGGCGCCCAGGGGGCCACTGAAGCTTTCTTT
CASSLRVGAQGATEAFF
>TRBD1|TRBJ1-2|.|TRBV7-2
TGTGCCAGCAGCGGAGGCCCCCAGGGGGCGCCTGGGGGCTACACCTTC
CASSGGPQGAPGGYTF
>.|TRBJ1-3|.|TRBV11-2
TGTGCCAGCAGCAAAGGACAGAGAGGATTTAAAAACACCATATATTTT
CASSKGQRGFKNTIYF
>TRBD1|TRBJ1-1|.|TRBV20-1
TGCAGTGCTAGTCCAGGGGGCCTGGACACTGAAGCTTTCTTT
CSASPGGLDTEAFF
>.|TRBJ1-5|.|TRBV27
TGTGCCAGCAGCGGGACTTTCCGCAATCAGCCCCAGCATTTT
CASSGTFRNQPQHF
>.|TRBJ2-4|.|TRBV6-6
TGTGCCAGCAGTTACTTGGGGGATGGAAACATTCAGTACTTC
CASSYLGDGNIQYF
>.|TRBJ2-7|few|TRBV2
TGTGCCAGCAGCCAGAGTCTGGGATGGGACGAGCAGTACTTC
CASSQSLGWDEQYF
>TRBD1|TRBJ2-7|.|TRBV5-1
TGCGCCAGCAGCCCAACCCGGGACAGGGCCTCCTACGAGCAGTACTTC
CASSPTRDRASYEQYF
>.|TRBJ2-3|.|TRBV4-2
TGTGCCAGCAGCCAAGTTCAGGGGGGGGGCACAGATACGCAGTATTTT
CASSQVQGGGTDTQYF
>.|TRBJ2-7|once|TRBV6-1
TGTGCCAGCAGTGAATTAGGACGGTCACTACGGGAGCAGTACTTC
CASSELGRSLREQYF
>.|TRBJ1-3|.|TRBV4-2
TGTGCCAGCAGCCTTCCCGGGTCTGGAAACACCATATATTTT
CASSLPGSGNTIYF
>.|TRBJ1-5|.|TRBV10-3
TGTGCCATCAGTGAGGGAAATAACAATCAGCCCCAGCATTTT
CAISEGNNNQPQHF
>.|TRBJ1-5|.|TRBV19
TGTGCCAGTAGTGCCGCCGGACGGACCAATCAGCCCCAGCATTTT
CASSAAGRTNQPQHF
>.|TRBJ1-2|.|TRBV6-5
TGTGCCAGCAGCCGCCGACAGGACGATGGCTACACCTTC
CASSRRQDDGYTF
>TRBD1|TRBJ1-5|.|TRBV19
TGTGCCAGTAGTATCGGGGCAGGGGGATATCAGCCCCAGCATTTT
CASSIGAGGYQPQHF
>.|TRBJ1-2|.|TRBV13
TGTGCCAGCAGCTTACGGGGCGCCCCTTTTAACTATGGCTACACCTTC
CASSLRGAPFNYGYTF
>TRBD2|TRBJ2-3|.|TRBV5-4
TGTGCCAGCAGCTCTCGACTAGCGGGCACAGATACGCAGTATTTT
CASSSRLAGTDTQYF
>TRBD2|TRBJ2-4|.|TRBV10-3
TGTGCCATCAGTGAGGGGTCACTTACTAGCGGGTCTGCCAAAAACATTCAGTACTTC
CAISEGSLTSGSAKNIQYF
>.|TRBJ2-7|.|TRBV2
TGTGCCAGCAACCCGAGGGGGGAAGACGAGCAGTACTTC
CASNPRGEDEQYF
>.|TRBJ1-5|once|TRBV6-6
TGTGCCAGTGTATTACAGGGTACCAATCAGCCCCAGCATTTT
CASVLQGTNQPQHF
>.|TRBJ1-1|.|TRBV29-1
TGCAGCGTCGACGAATCGGGGACGGGGGCTGAAGCTTTCTTT
CSVDESGTGAEAFF
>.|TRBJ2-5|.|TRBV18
TGTGCCAGCGGGGCAGCTCAAGAGACCCAGTACTTC
CASGAAQETQYF
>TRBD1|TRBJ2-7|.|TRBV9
TGTGCCAGCAGCGCCGGGACAGGGGTCCACGAGCAGTACTTC
CASSAGTGVHEQYF
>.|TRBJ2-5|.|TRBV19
TGTGCCACCAAACTTGGGCCCCAAGAGACCCAGTACTTC
CATKLGPQETQYF
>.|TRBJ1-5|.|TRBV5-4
TGTGCCAGCAGCTGGGGCCCAGGAGCTAATCAGCCCCAGCATTTT
CASSWGPGANQPQHF
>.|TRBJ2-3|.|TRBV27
TGTGCCAGCAGCAAGTGGGGGGGCTACACAGATACGCAGTATTTT
CASSKWGGYTDTQYF
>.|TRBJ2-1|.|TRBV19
TGTGCCAGTAGAAGGCAGGGCGCAAGCTCCTACAATGAGCAGTTCTTC
CASRRQGASSYNEQFF
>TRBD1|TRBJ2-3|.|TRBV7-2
TGTGCCAGCAGCGCGCTAGGGGGCATAGGCACAGATACGCAGTATTTT
CASSALGGIGTDTQYF